The following is a T cell receptor beta chain sequence with its context. This record comes from a study of blood T cell repertoires in COVID-19. Study background: The study drew acute and convalescent COVID-19 samples from the United States, Italy and Spain.

The repertoire was sequenced with immunoSEQ multiplex PCR; TCRdb's copy has only in-frame clones and lacks some. There are 95,000 to 150,000 clones in the sample; 82% occur only once, and around 4.5% lies in the top ten. The material sequenced was peripheral blood. This clonotype originated in a woman aged 70 to 79 with acute or convalescent COVID-19.

This chain's CDR3 is CATRGTTRVTQYF. DNA of the CDR3: TGTGCCACGCGAGGGACAACCCGAGTGACCCAGTACTTC. The chain carries TRBV6-5 and TRBJ2-5; perhaps TRBD1 as D (6 bases). This CDR3 has 13 residues. Trimming took 10 bases from V and 7 from J, leaving 19 bases between them. Germline V gene data show CDR1 as MNHEY and CDR2 as SVGAGI.